This TCR beta chain was documented in a study of OX40 agonist ivuxolimab in advanced cancers. Across the whole study: The patients received ivuxolimab by intravenous route every 2 weeks at 0.01 to 10 mg/kg.

Notes on this clone: Other DNA sequences in the sample encode the same CDR3.

The CDR3 length is 14 residues. Germline values: CDR1 KGHSH, CDR2 LQKENI. V lost 6 bases to trimming and J lost 1 base; unmatched junction nucleotides: 4. Sequenced by immunoSEQ multiplex PCR; TCRdb stores in-frame clones only, minus some. The table has more than 100,000 clones, 90% to 95% seen once; the top ten hold approximately 0.15%. The gene calls are TRBV18 and TRBJ2-5; 8 nucleotides line up with TRBD1. The input for sequencing was CD4+ or CD8+ T cells sorted from blood, taken in a trial of the OX40 agonist ivuxolimab. The clonotype was recovered from an adult with an advanced solid tumor such as melanoma, head and neck, liver or kidney cancer. For the CDR3, the DNA is TGTGCCAGCTCCCCAGGGACAGGCCAAGAGACCCAGTACTTC. This codes for CASSPGTGQETQYF.